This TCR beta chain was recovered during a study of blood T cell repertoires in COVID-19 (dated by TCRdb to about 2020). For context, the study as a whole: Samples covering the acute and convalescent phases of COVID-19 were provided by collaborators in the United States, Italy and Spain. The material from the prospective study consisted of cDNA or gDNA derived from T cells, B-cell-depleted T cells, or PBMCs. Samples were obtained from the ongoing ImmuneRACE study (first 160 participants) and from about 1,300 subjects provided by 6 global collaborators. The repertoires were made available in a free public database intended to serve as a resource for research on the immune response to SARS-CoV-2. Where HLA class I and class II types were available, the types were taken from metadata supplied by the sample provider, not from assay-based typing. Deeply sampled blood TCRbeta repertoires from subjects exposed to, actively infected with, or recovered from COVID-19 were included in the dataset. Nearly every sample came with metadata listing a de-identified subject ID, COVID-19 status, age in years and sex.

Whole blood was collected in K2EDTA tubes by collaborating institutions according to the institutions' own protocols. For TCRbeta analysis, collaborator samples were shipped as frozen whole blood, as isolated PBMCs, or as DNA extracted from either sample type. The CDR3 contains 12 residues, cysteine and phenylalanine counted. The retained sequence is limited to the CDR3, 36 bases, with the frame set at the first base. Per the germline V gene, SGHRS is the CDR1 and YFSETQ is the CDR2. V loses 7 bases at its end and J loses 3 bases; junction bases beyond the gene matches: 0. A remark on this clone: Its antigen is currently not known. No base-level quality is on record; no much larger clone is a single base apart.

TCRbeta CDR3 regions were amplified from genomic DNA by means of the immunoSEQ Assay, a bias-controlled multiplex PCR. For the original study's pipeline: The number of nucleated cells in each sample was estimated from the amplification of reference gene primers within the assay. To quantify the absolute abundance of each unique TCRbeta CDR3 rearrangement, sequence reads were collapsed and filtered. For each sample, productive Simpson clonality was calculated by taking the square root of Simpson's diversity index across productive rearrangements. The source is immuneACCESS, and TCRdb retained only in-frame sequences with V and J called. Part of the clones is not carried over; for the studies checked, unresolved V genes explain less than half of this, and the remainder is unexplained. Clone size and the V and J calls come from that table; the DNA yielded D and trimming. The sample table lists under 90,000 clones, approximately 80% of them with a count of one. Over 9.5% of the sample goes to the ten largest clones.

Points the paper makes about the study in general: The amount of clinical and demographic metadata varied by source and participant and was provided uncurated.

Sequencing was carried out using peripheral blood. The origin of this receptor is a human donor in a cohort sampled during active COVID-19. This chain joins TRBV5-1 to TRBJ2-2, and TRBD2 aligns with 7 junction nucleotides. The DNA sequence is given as TGCGCCAGCGGGAGGGACACCGGGGAGCTGTTTTTT. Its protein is CASGRDTGELFF.